The clone carrying this T cell receptor beta chain was recorded once. Its antigen is unknown. The method was immunoSEQ multiplex PCR; TCRdb's version includes in-frame clones alone and lacks a portion of them. The table includes roughly 330,000 clones, roughly 90% detected once. The study drew the donors from its approximately 120-subject validation cohort, separate from the roughly 700-subject first cohort. The data were taken from a study of cytomegalovirus exposure and HLA in healthy donors. Study as a whole: Later, an analysis reported that the 120 or so validation repertoires had used the same platform as the approximately 680 first-cohort repertoires. Study-level results: According to reports, the classifier identified cytomegalovirus status with high specificity and sensitivity. The study flagged 150 to 200 TCR beta chains as cytomegalovirus-associated.

The CDR3 loop spans 18 amino acids. Germline V gene lookup returns CDR1 SGHVS and CDR2 FNYEAQ. V trimming: 5 bases; J trimming: 5 bases; junction bases outside the gene matches: 18. The material sequenced was PBMCs. The sequence was obtained from a woman in her twenties or thirties in good health and CMV-seropositive. The J gene is TRBJ2-7, the V gene TRBV7-6; 10 bases map to TRBD2. In DNA, the CDR3 is TGTGCCAGCAGCCCTTTTCCCCGAGCCCTAGCGGGAGTTCACGAGCAGTACTTC. The encoded protein is CASSPFPRALAGVHEQYF.